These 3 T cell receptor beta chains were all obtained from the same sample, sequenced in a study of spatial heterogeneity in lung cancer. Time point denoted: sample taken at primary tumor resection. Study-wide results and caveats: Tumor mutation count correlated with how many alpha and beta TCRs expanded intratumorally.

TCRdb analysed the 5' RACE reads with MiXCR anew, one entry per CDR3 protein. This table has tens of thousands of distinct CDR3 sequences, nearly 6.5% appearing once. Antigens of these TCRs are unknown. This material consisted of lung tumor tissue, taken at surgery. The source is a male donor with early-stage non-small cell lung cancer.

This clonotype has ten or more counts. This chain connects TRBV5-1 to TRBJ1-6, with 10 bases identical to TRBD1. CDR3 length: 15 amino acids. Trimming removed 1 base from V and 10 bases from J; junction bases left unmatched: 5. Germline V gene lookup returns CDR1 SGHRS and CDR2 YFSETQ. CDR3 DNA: TGCGCCAGCAGCTTGATGGGACAGGGGCAATCACCCCTCCACTTT. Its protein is CASSLMGQGQSPLHF.

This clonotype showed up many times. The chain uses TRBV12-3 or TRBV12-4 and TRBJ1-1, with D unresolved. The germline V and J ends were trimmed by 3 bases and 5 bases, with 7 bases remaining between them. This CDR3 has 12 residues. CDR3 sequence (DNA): TGTGCCAGCAGTTTCCTGGGGACTGAAGCTTTCTTT. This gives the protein CASSFLGTEAFF.

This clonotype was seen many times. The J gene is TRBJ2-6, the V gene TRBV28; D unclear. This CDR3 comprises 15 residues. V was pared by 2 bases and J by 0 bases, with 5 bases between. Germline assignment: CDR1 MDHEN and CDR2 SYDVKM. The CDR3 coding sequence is TGTGCCAGCAGTTTAGAGTACTCTGGGGCCAACGTCCTGACTTTC. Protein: CASSLEYSGANVLTF.